This is a list of T cell receptor beta chains from one sample in a study of shared clonotypes between healthy human individuals. Profiling relied on immunoSEQ multiplex PCR, and the TCRdb table lists in-frame clones only, not all of them. The sample includes millions of clones, around 95% of them seen just once. Specimen: naive CD4+ T cells sorted from blood. All receptors come from a man aged 18 to 35 in good health. Both conserved end residues are part of each CDR3. Fields, in order: V gene, D gene, clone size, J gene, CDR3 DNA, CDR3 protein. D genes are given only for firm matches. Clone size is stated in some rows and not others, as once, few, many or a class when expanded.

V: TRBV11-2
D: TRBD1
size: -
J: TRBJ1-6
DNA: TGTGCCAGCTCTCGACAGGGAGGTTCACCCCTCCACTTT
CDR3: CASSRQGGSPLHF

V: TRBV7-9
D: -
size: -
J: TRBJ1-5
DNA: TGTGCCAGCAGCTCCGGGATCCAGGGTTATGGTCAGCCCCAGCATTTT
CDR3: CASSSGIQGYGQPQHF

V: TRBV28
D: TRBD2
size: -
J: TRBJ2-5
DNA: TGTGCCAGCAGCGGGGGGGCTCTAGAGACCCAGTACTTC
CDR3: CASSGGALETQYF

V: TRBV11-3
D: -
size: -
J: TRBJ1-1
DNA: TGTGCCAGCAGCTCCGGGACGACTGGGTACACTGAAGCTTTCTTT
CDR3: CASSSGTTGYTEAFF

V: TRBV5-6
D: -
size: -
J: TRBJ1-4
DNA: TGTGCCAGCAGCTTAGGGGTTGGATTGACTAATGAAAAACTGTTTTTT
CDR3: CASSLGVGLTNEKLFF

V: TRBV6-5
D: TRBD2
size: once
J: TRBJ2-7
DNA: TGTGCAACGGGAGGAGTTCCCGTCTACGAGCAGTACTTC
CDR3: CATGGVPVYEQYF

V: TRBV5-6
D: -
size: -
J: TRBJ2-3
DNA: TGTGCCAGCAGCCGACGGGGCACAGATACGCAGTATTTT
CDR3: CASSRRGTDTQYF

V: TRBV4-2
D: -
size: -
J: TRBJ2-5
DNA: TGTGCCAGCAGCCAAGGTGTGGGCCAGGCACAAGAGACCCAGTACTTC
CDR3: CASSQGVGQAQETQYF

V: TRBV6-6
D: -
size: -
J: TRBJ2-7
DNA: TGTGCCAGCAGTCGCGGAACAGGATCCTACGAGCAGTACTTC
CDR3: CASSRGTGSYEQYF

V: TRBV5-1
D: TRBD1
size: -
J: TRBJ1-1
DNA: TGCGCCAGCAGCTTACGAGACCCGGGACAGGGGAGTGAAGCTTTCTTT
CDR3: CASSLRDPGQGSEAFF

V: TRBV5-4
D: -
size: -
J: TRBJ2-3
DNA: TGTGCCAGCAGTTCGCGACTAGGCGTCACAGATACGCAGTATTTT
CDR3: CASSSRLGVTDTQYF

V: TRBV7-9
D: TRBD1
size: -
J: TRBJ1-2
DNA: TGTGCCAGCAGCTTAGGAGGGACAGGCGGGGTCTATGGCTACACCTTC
CDR3: CASSLGGTGGVYGYTF

V: TRBV29-1
D: -
size: -
J: TRBJ1-1
DNA: TGCAGCGTGGACAGAGACACTGAAGCTTTCTTT
CDR3: CSVDRDTEAFF

V: TRBV15
D: -
size: -
J: TRBJ2-1
DNA: TGTGCCACCAGCAGAGATCACGAGCGGTGGAGCTCCTACAATGAGCAGTTCTTC
CDR3: CATSRDHERWSSYNEQFF

V: TRBV7-3
D: TRBD2
size: -
J: TRBJ2-1
DNA: TGTGCCAGCAGCTTAATCGGGACTAGCGTCTACAATGAGCAGTTCTTC
CDR3: CASSLIGTSVYNEQFF

V: TRBV5-6
D: TRBD2
size: -
J: TRBJ2-1
DNA: TGTGCCAGCAACCTAGCGGGAGAATACAATGAGCAGTTCTTC
CDR3: CASNLAGEYNEQFF

V: TRBV25-1
D: -
size: -
J: TRBJ2-3
DNA: TGTGCCAGCAGTTCTCGAGCGGACCTCACAGATACGCAGTATTTT
CDR3: CASSSRADLTDTQYF

V: TRBV11-3
D: -
size: -
J: TRBJ1-1
DNA: TGTGCCAGCAGCTTATCCGTTAACACTGAAGCTTTCTTT
CDR3: CASSLSVNTEAFF

V: TRBV6-6
D: -
size: -
J: TRBJ1-1
DNA: TGTGCCACCTCGCCGTTTGGGAACACTGAAGCTTTCTTT
CDR3: CATSPFGNTEAFF

V: TRBV30
D: -
size: -
J: TRBJ1-1
DNA: TGTGCCTGGGATTACGTGCGGGGCAATTTGGATGCTTTCTTT
CDR3: CAWDYVRGNLDAFF

V: TRBV27
D: -
size: -
J: TRBJ2-7
DNA: TGTGCCAGCAGTTTACTAGCAGGGTACGAGCAGTACTTC
CDR3: CASSLLAGYEQYF

V: TRBV9
D: TRBD2
size: -
J: TRBJ2-5
DNA: TGTGCCAGCAGCGTAGCTTCCCCGGGAGGGGGCCAAGAGACCCAGTACTTC
CDR3: CASSVASPGGGQETQYF

V: TRBV4-3
D: -
size: -
J: TRBJ2-7
DNA: TGCGCCAGCAGCCCTACGCTCGGAACAGGGTACTACGAGCAGTACTTC
CDR3: CASSPTLGTGYYEQYF

V: TRBV11-2
D: -
size: -
J: TRBJ1-5
DNA: TGTGCCAGCAGCTTAGCAGGGCTAAATCAGCCCCAGCATTTT
CDR3: CASSLAGLNQPQHF

V: TRBV6-1
D: -
size: -
J: TRBJ1-6
DNA: TGTGCCAGCAGTGAAGTGGGTGCAGGGTTGTCACCCCTCCACTTT
CDR3: CASSEVGAGLSPLHF

V: TRBV6-5
D: TRBD1
size: -
J: TRBJ2-7
DNA: TGTGCCAGCAGTTACTCGTGGACAGGGGCCTACGAGCAGTACTTC
CDR3: CASSYSWTGAYEQYF

V: TRBV5-1
D: -
size: -
J: TRBJ2-5
DNA: TGCGCCAGCAGCTTGGATTCGGGGACCCAGTACTTC
CDR3: CASSLDSGTQYF